One and the same sample provided the 5 T cell receptor beta chains below, sequenced in a study of blood T cell repertoires in COVID-19. The protocol was immunoSEQ multiplex PCR, while the TCRdb copy is restricted to in-frame clones and leaves out a portion. The table records about 130,000 clones, around 86% of them present only once. What was sequenced was peripheral blood. The receptors come from a man in his forties or fifties with active or convalescent COVID-19.

The chain has TRBV7-3 and TRBJ2-5; D may be TRBD2 (7 bases). The CDR3 runs to 15 residues. The V gene lost 5 bases and the J gene lost 3 bases, with 16 bases spanning the gap. Germline V gene data show CDR1 as SGHTA and CDR2 as FQGTGA. CDR3 in DNA: TGTGCCAGCAGCCTACGGGGGGCCCCGGAAGAGACCCAGTACTTC. This codes for CASSLRGAPEETQYF.

In this sample, this clone turned up once. This chain connects TRBV4-2 to TRBJ2-1; 8 positions match TRBD2. CDR1 and CDR2 (germline): LGHNA, YNFKEQ. This CDR3 has 16 amino acids. The V segment lost 6 bases and the J segment 0 bases; nucleotides outside the gene matches: 7. CDR3 protein: CASSHGGANSYNEQFF. For the CDR3, the DNA is TGTGCCAGCAGTCACGGGGGGGCCAACTCCTACAATGAGCAGTTCTTC.

The chain combines TRBV30 with TRBJ1-1, with D maybe TRBD1 (6 bases). The CDR3 length is 13 residues. V was cut by 3 bases and J by 3 bases, with 11 bases left in between. The germline gives CDR1 GTSNPN, CDR2 SVGIG (reference sequence). CDR3 coding DNA: TGTGCCTGGAGCGTGGGGGCCCACACTGAAGCTTTCTTT. Amino acid sequence: CAWSVGAHTEAFF.

This clone has only a few counts. This chain uses TRBV11-2 with TRBJ2-7; 10 nucleotides match TRBD1. V dropped 8 bases and J dropped 2; count of bases not matched to a gene: 6. Per the germline V gene, CDR1 is SGHAT and CDR2 is FQNNGV. The CDR3 extends over 14 amino acids. The CDR3 region has the DNA TGTGCCAGCGGGGCCGGGACAGGGGCCTACGAGCAGTACTTC. This sequence encodes CASGAGTGAYEQYF.

V usage is TRBV7-2 and J usage is TRBJ2-7; 15 positions match TRBD2. The CDR3 extends over 17 amino acids. J gave up 0 bases and V 5 bases, and 5 bases lay outside the gene matches. Germline V CDR1 and CDR2: SGHTA, FQGNSA. The DNA for the CDR3 is TGTGCCAGCAGCCCCGGGACTAGCGGGGGGCTCTCCTACGAGCAGTACTTC. This gives the protein CASSPGTSGGLSYEQYF.